This TCR beta chain was obtained from a study of CD8 T cells in ankylosing spondylitis. Of note for this clonotype: Its antigen is unknown.

Between the trimmed V and J ends, which lost 0 bases and 7 bases, there was a span of 14 bases. Germline values: CDR1 SGHRS, CDR2 YFSETQ. The CDR3 sequence is 15 residues long. It was by quantitative 5'-RACE with molecular barcodes that TCR beta libraries were made. TCRdb fed the 5' RACE reads into MiXCR, producing one record per CDR3 protein. The repertoire includes 700,000 or so distinct CDR3 sequences, 15% to 20% of them detected once, and 19% sits in the top ten. Study outcomes and limitations: It was reported that disease-linked clones were significantly enriched in matched ankylosing spondylitis synovial fluid. Clones that were linked to disease were CD8+ and were relatively rare in peripheral blood. Before this, some motif variants had been reported in reactive arthritis synovial fluid and blood. Typical of ankylosing spondylitis blood, it appeared, was a TCR beta motif of seven to nine highly homologous variants.

The chain carries TRBV5-1 and TRBJ2-1, with D tentatively TRBD1 (5 bases). Sequencing was done on a sample of blood, either unsorted or a sorted T cell fraction (not recorded which). This sequence was found in a male donor with ankylosing spondylitis. The CDR3 protein is CASSLVDISRNEQFF. The CDR3 region has the DNA TGCGCCAGCAGCTTGGTGGACATCTCTAGGAATGAGCAGTTCTTC.